This T cell receptor beta chain emerged from a study of OX40 agonist ivuxolimab in advanced cancers. On the study more broadly: An agonistic anti-OX40 (CD134) antibody, ivuxolimab, was used to treat the patients. Patients with hepatocellular carcinoma, melanoma, renal cell or head and neck cancer made up the dose-escalation patients. Whole-study results and caveats: Individuals who were partial responders at 0.1-3.0 mg/kg had clonal expansion that ranked among the lowest.

Assay: immunoSEQ multiplex PCR; the TCRdb copy retains only in-frame clones and omits some. The sample contains 75,000 to 100,000 clones, 89% of which appear only once. The CDR3 spans 15 residues. Trimming removed 5 bases from V and 1 base from J, with 14 bases in between. The germline V gene has CDR1 MNHEY and CDR2 SMNVEV (reference sequence). Points on this clone: Its target is unknown.

The sequences come from CD4+ or CD8+ T cells sorted from blood, collected in a trial of the OX40 agonist ivuxolimab. The V and J genes are TRBV27 and TRBJ2-5; D perhaps matches TRBD1 (6 bases). The source of this sequence is an adult with an advanced solid tumor such as melanoma, head and neck, liver or kidney cancer. CDR3 residues: CASSGSGTSQETQYF. The CDR3 DNA reads as TGTGCCAGCAGTGGGTCCGGGACAAGCCAAGAGACCCAGTACTTC.